These T cell receptor beta chains were read from a single sample in a study of CD4+ T cells in melanoma. The data were produced by immunoSEQ multiplex PCR, yet TCRdb's version contains in-frame clones alone and is incomplete. The sample includes nearly 50,000 clones, 75% to 90% seen only once; the top ten take 12%. The sequencing sample was made of peripheral blood. These receptors were taken from a human donor with melanoma. Each CDR3 is given with its conserved first and last residue. Fields, in order: clone size, D gene, V gene, J gene, CDR3 protein, CDR3 DNA. D genes are given only for firm matches. For some rows the clone size is stated as once, few or many, or as a class when expanded; others skip it.

once	.	TRBV27	TRBJ1-4	CASSGQNNNEKLFF	TGTGCCAGCAGCGGACAGAATAATAATGAAAAACTGTTTTTT
.	.	TRBV18	TRBJ2-7	CASSPQGGEQYF	TGTGCCAGCTCACCCCAGGGGGGCGAGCAGTACTTC
.	TRBD1	TRBV28	TRBJ1-2	CASSFVGQGQARGGYTF	TGTGCCAGCAGTTTTGTCGGACAGGGACAGGCGCGAGGTGGCTACACCTTC
.	TRBD2	TRBV9	TRBJ2-7	CASSVNSGGVYEQYF	TGTGCCAGCAGCGTTAATAGCGGGGGGGTCTACGAGCAGTACTTC
few	.	TRBV19	TRBJ1-1	CASSPPLRLIRTEAFF	TGTGCCAGTTCCCCCCCCCTTAGGTTGATCCGGACTGAAGCTTTCTTT
.	.	TRBV10-3	TRBJ1-2	CAISEWTDRRDGYTF	TGTGCCATCAGTGAGTGGACCGACCGTCGAGATGGCTACACCTTC
.	TRBD1	TRBV28	TRBJ1-2	CASSSQGERYGYTF	TGTGCCAGCAGTTCACAGGGGGAGCGCTATGGCTACACCTTC
.	TRBD1	TRBV28	TRBJ1-2	CASSLGTGKVGYTF	TGTGCCAGCAGTCTTGGGACAGGGAAGGTTGGCTACACCTTC
.	TRBD1	TRBV9	TRBJ1-4	CASSTGQGSIEKLFF	TGTGCCAGCAGCACCGGACAGGGGTCGATTGAAAAACTGTTTTTT
.	.	TRBV28	TRBJ2-7	CASSLDRTQYF	TGTGCCAGCAGTCTCGACAGGACTCAGTACTTC
.	.	TRBV27	TRBJ2-3	CASSKPLVAGETDTQYF	TGTGCCAGCAGTAAACCGCTAGTGGCGGGTGAAACAGATACGCAGTATTTT
.	.	TRBV5-1	TRBJ2-3	CASSLTHGSTDTQYF	TGCGCCAGCAGCTTGACACATGGTAGCACAGATACGCAGTATTTT
.	.	TRBV5-6	TRBJ2-7	CASSLGVRGPSYEQYF	TGTGCCAGCAGCTTGGGAGTGCGGGGACCCTCCTACGAGCAGTACTTC
.	TRBD1	TRBV5-5	TRBJ1-1	CASSWIDRGGTEAFF	TGTGCCAGCAGCTGGATCGACAGGGGAGGCACTGAAGCTTTCTTT
.	TRBD1	TRBV5-6	TRBJ1-6	CASSVLDRPNSPLHF	TGTGCCAGCAGCGTCCTGGACAGGCCTAATTCACCCCTCCACTTT
.	.	TRBV27	TRBJ2-7	CASSIIGGRPTYEQYF	TGTGCCAGCAGTATAATAGGGGGGCGACCGACCTACGAGCAGTACTTC
.	TRBD1	TRBV6-5	TRBJ2-5	CASSSAPGQGQETQYF	TGTGCCAGCAGTTCTGCCCCGGGACAGGGCCAAGAGACCCAGTACTTC
.	TRBD1	TRBV28	TRBJ2-7	CASRGARGTPGTYEQYF	TGTGCCAGCAGGGGGGCCAGGGGGACACCTGGGACCTACGAGCAGTACTTC
.	.	TRBV5-6	TRBJ2-7	CASSLLREGQYF	TGTGCCAGCAGCCTGCTCAGGGAAGGGCAGTACTTC
.	TRBD1	TRBV28	TRBJ1-2	CASSLGQGFGYTF	TGTGCCAGCAGTTTGGGACAGGGGTTCGGCTACACCTTC
.	.	TRBV6-1	TRBJ1-1	CASNPGTSYTEAFF	TGTGCCAGCAATCCCGGGACATCTTACACTGAAGCTTTCTTT
.	.	TRBV9	TRBJ2-2	CASSARTESGELFF	TGTGCCAGCAGCGCCCGCACAGAGAGCGGGGAGCTGTTTTTT
.	.	TRBV7-9	TRBJ2-1	CASSLGGSEQFF	TGTGCCAGCAGCTTAGGGGGCAGTGAGCAGTTCTTC
once	.	TRBV6-6	TRBJ2-7	CASSLSLPAYEQYF	TGTGCCAGCAGTTTATCCCTACCGGCCTACGAGCAGTACTTC
.	.	TRBV21-1	TRBJ1-2	CASSKGIWGAGYTF	TGTGCCAGCAGCAAAGGAATTTGGGGGGCTGGCTACACCTTC
.	TRBD2	TRBV11-2	TRBJ2-7	CASSLVPRGGRPDEQYF	TGTGCCAGCAGCTTAGTTCCTCGGGGGGGCCGTCCGGACGAGCAGTACTTC
.	TRBD1	TRBV6-5	TRBJ1-2	CASSYGQGRGYTF	TGTGCCAGCAGCTACGGACAGGGTCGAGGCTACACCTTC
.	TRBD1	TRBV11-3	TRBJ2-5	CASSRQGQETQYF	TGTGCCAGCAGCCGACAGGGTCAAGAGACCCAGTACTTC
.	TRBD1	TRBV18	TRBJ1-4	CASSPRAGTGRQTNEKLFF	TGTGCCAGCTCACCCCGTGCCGGGACAGGGAGGCAAACTAATGAAAAACTGTTTTTT
.	.	TRBV18	TRBJ2-1	CASSRDTEQFF	TGTGCCAGCTCACGTGACACGGAGCAGTTCTTC
.	TRBD2	TRBV30	TRBJ2-2	CAWIGLAGDSTGELFF	TGTGCCTGGATTGGGCTAGCGGGGGATTCGACCGGGGAGCTGTTTTTT
.	.	TRBV7-9	TRBJ2-5	CASSLSGWRGPTRKETQYF	TGTGCCAGCAGCCTAAGCGGGTGGCGGGGGCCCACCCGCAAAGAGACCCAGTACTTC